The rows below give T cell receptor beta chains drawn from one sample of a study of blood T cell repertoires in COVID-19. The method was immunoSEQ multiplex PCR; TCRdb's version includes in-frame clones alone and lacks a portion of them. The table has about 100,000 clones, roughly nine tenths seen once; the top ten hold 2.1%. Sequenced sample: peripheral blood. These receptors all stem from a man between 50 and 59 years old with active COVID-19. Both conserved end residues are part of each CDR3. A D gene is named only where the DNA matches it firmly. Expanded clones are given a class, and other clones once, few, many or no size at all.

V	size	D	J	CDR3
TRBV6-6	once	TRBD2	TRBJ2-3	CASRTSGGTDTQYF
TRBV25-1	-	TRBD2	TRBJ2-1	CASSDTSGSSYNEQFF
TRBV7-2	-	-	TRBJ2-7	CASSLNWGHEQYF
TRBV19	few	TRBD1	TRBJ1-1	CASGGQGMNTEAFF
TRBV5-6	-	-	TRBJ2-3	CASRIYHTGSSTDTQYF
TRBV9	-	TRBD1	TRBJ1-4	CASSVGTVNEKLFF
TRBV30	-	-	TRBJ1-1	CAWSRGWADPEAFF
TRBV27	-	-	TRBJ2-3	CASSPLGRTDTQYF
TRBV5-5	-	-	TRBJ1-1	CASSLWVGGSQQTNTEAFF
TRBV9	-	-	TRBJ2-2	CASSVAGPSTGELFF
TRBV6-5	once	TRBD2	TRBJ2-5	CASSYSAGALETQYF
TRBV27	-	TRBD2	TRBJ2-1	CASSLIAGEQFF
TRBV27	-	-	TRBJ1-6	CASSLLQGGNSPLHF
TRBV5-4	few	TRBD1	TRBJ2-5	CASSTGTGIGIQTQYF
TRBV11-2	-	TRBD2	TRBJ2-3	CASSDHRTSATDTQYF
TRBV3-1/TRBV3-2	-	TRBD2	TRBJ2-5	CASSPTSGGGQETQYF
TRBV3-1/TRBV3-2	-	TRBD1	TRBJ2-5	CASSPAGGTETQYF
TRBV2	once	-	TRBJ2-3	CASSEGPGGTQYF
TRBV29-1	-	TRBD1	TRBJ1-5	CSVLEGQNQPQHF
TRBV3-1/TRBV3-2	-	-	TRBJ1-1	CASSRQGRLNTEAFF
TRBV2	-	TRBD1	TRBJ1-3	CASSEDPGTGIAGNTIYF
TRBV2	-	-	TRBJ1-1	CASTPRAEAFF
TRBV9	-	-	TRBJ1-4	CASSPWGATNEKLFF
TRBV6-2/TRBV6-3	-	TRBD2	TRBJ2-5	CASSYASGRPQETQYF
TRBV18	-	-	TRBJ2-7	CASSLGGSYEQYF
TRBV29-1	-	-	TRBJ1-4	CSVYQGKLFF
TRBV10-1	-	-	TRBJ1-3	CASSAGGIGNTIYF
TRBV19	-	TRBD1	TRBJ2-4	CASSPGQANIQYF
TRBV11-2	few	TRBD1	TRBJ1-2	CASSLDRVSRYTF
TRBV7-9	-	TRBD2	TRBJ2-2	CASSLGAGVSGELFF
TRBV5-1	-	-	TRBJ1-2	CASSLVEMDGYTF